One sample yielded the 25 T cell receptor beta chains listed below, sequenced in a study of OX40 agonist ivuxolimab in advanced cancers. The method was immunoSEQ multiplex PCR; TCRdb's version includes in-frame clones alone and lacks a portion of them. Among just over 90,000 clones listed, 94% were seen once. Sample: CD4+ or CD8+ T cells sorted from blood, taken in a trial of the OX40 agonist ivuxolimab. The receptors were sampled from an adult with an advanced solid tumor such as melanoma, head and neck, liver or kidney cancer.

The gene calls are TRBV5-1 and TRBJ2-4; a possible D gene is TRBD1 (6 bases). The CDR3 loop spans 18 amino acids. V was clipped by 4 bases and J by 0 bases, with 20 bases between them. Germline V gene sequence: CDR1 SGHRS, CDR2 YFSETQ. CDR3 nucleotides: TGCGCCAGCAGCCCCCACGTAGACAGGTACCTAGCCAAAAACATTCAGTACTTC. The encoded protein is CASSPHVDRYLAKNIQYF.

The rearrangement uses TRBV13 and TRBJ1-1; 7 bases map to TRBD1. J was trimmed by 4 bases and V by 4 bases; bases with no gene match: 3. The CDR3 loop spans 13 amino acids. Germline V gene sequence: CDR1 PRHDT, CDR2 FYEKMQ (reference sequence). The CDR3 bases are TGTGCCAGCAGCTGCAGGGGGGGCACTGAAGCTTTCTTT. Translation: CASSCRGGTEAFF.

A note on this clone: This sample also contains other DNA sequences that code for the same CDR3. This chain uses TRBV7-2 with TRBJ1-2; D unclear. There are 13 residues in the CDR3. Germline CDR1 SGHTA, CDR2 FQGNSA. Trimming removed 5 bases from V and 8 bases from J, with 15 bases in between. The DNA of the CDR3 is TGTGCCAGCAGCGAGACAACCCTAGGGGGCTACACCTTC. Translated: CASSETTLGGYTF.

The V call is TRBV5-4, the J call TRBJ2-5; D remains ambiguous. Germline assignment: CDR1 SGHNT and CDR2 YYREEE (reference sequence). The CDR3 covers 13 residues. V dropped 4 bases and J dropped 0 bases, with 7 bases sitting between them. CDR3: CASSPGHQETQYF. CDR3 coding DNA: TGTGCCAGCAGCCCTGGCCACCAAGAGACCCAGTACTTC.

The chain recombines TRBV13 with TRBJ1-2; 8 nucleotides agree with TRBD1. This CDR3 spans 15 amino acids. V dropped 5 bases and J dropped 0; count of bases not matched to a gene: 5. Per germline, CDR1 PRHDT and CDR2 FYEKMQ (reference sequence). As DNA, the CDR3 is TGTGCCAGCAGCCCGGGACAGGAGTCTAACTATGGCTACACCTTC. Translation gives CASSPGQESNYGYTF.

This clone was seen a single time. The junction and the germline gene differ at one end; a read error may be behind it. V gene TRBV2 combines with J gene TRBJ2-7; 7 bases align to TRBD1. This CDR3 comprises 15 residues. The germline V gene has CDR1 SNHLY and CDR2 FYNNEI. The CDR3 DNA follows: TGTGTCAGCAGGTTAACCGGGACAGACTCCTACGAGCAGTACTTC. Protein: CVSRLTGTDSYEQYF.

The gene calls are TRBV9 and TRBJ2-6; 10 positions match TRBD2. The CDR3 sequence is 18 residues long. CDR1 and CDR2 from the germline V gene are SGDLS and YYNGEE. Losses at the gene ends were 0 bases for V and 1 base for J; bases not matched to a gene: 4. CDR3 in DNA: TGTGCCAGCAGCGTAGTAGTAGCGGGGGGATCTGGGGCCAACGTCCTGACTTTC. This encodes CASSVVVAGGSGANVLTF.

The chain uses TRBV27 and TRBJ1-6, with D possibly matching TRBD1 (5 bases). The germline V gene encodes CDR1 MNHEY and CDR2 SMNVEV (reference sequence). This CDR3 is built from 14 residues. The germline V and J ends were trimmed by 5 bases and 10 bases, with 15 bases remaining between them. In DNA, the CDR3 is TGTGCCAGCAGTCCGGGACGGACTAGATCACCCCTCCACTTT. Its protein is CASSPGRTRSPLHF.

The chain carries TRBV27 and TRBJ2-3; TRBD1 is a possible D gene (6 bases). This CDR3 is built from 13 residues. Germline lookup yields CDR1 MNHEY and CDR2 SMNVEV (reference sequence). The V end was cut by 2 bases, the J end by 4 bases, with 7 bases between. CDR3 loop: CASSLRGSDTQYF. The CDR3 region has the DNA TGTGCCAGCAGTTTAAGGGGGTCAGATACGCAGTATTTT.

CDR3 region: CASSDFTHRGGSTDTQYF. DNA for the CDR3: TGTGCCAGCAGTGACTTTACCCACCGGGGGGGAAGCACAGATACGCAGTATTTT. This chain connects TRBV6-4 to TRBJ2-3; 8 bases map to TRBD2. This CDR3 contains 18 residues. Germline V lookup: CDR1 MRHNA, CDR2 SNTAGT. V shed 1 base, J shed 0 bases, and the junction held 9 bases outside the gene matches.

The chain links TRBV15 to TRBJ1-2; D gene unclear. The CDR3 length is 14 residues. From germline, CDR1 is LNHNV and CDR2 YYDKDF (reference sequence). The V end lost 5 bases, the J end lost 5 bases, and 15 bases lay between the germline ends. As DNA, the CDR3 is TGTGCCACCAGCCCACGGGAGGAATTATATGGCTACACCTTC. Translating gives CATSPREELYGYTF.

The chain uses TRBV6-1 and TRBJ1-1, with D uncertain. CDR1 MNHNS and CDR2 SASEGT come from the germline V gene. The ends were cut back, 2 bases at V and 0 bases at J, with 10 bases in the middle. The CDR3 spans 15 residues. CDR3 DNA: TGTGCCAGCAGTGAATTTCAGTACATGAACACTGAAGCTTTCTTT. This translates into CASSEFQYMNTEAFF.

This clone was picked up one time. V is TRBV5-5 and J is TRBJ1-1, with D tentatively TRBD1 (6 bases). Deletions cut 1 base from V and 2 bases from J, with 12 bases between. Germline V CDR1 and CDR2: SGHKS, YYEKEE (reference sequence). The CDR3 contains 15 residues. CDR3 sequence: CASSLRGAENTEAFF. Written as DNA, the CDR3 is TGTGCCAGCAGCTTGCGGGGGGCTGAAAACACTGAAGCTTTCTTT.

This rearrangement joins TRBV9 to TRBJ1-2; TRBD1 might be the D (5 bases). CDR1 and CDR2 (germline): SGDLS, YYNGEE. This CDR3 region has 14 residues. Between the trimmed V and J ends, which lost 6 bases and 5 bases, there was a span of 17 bases. The CDR3 loop reads CASTEGDGWYGYTF. The CDR3 DNA reads TGTGCCAGCACCGAAGGGGACGGATGGTATGGCTACACCTTC.

The V and J genes are TRBV4-1 and TRBJ2-7; possible D gene TRBD2, 6 bases. Germline lookup yields CDR1 MGHRA and CDR2 YSYEKL. Trimming cost V 5 bases and J 4 bases, with 15 bases left between them. The CDR3 runs 14 residues. CDR3 nucleotides: TGCGCCAGCAGCTCCTCGGCGGGAAGTTACGAGCAGTACTTC. Amino acid sequence: CASSSSAGSYEQYF.

This rearrangement joins TRBV29-1 to TRBJ2-7; the match to TRBD1 covers 8 bases. Looked up from germline, CDR1 is SQVTM and CDR2 is ANQGSEA. The CDR3 length is 12 residues. V lost 4 bases, J lost 5 bases, and 4 bases stayed unmatched. CDR3 in amino acids: CSVAQGANEQYF. For the CDR3, the DNA is TGCAGCGTTGCCCAGGGGGCCAACGAGCAGTACTTC.

The V call is TRBV7-8, the J call TRBJ1-2; D is unresolved. V was pared by 1 base and J by 8 bases, with 11 bases between. The CDR3 has 13 amino acids. In germline, CDR1 is SGHVS, CDR2 FQNEAQ. The DNA for the CDR3 is TGTGCCAGCAGCTTAGTAGGGATAGAAGGCTACACCTTC. Translating gives CASSLVGIEGYTF.

The V call is TRBV5-1, the J call TRBJ1-1; perhaps TRBD1 as D (5 bases). CDR3 length equals 15 residues. Germline V lookup: CDR1 SGHRS, CDR2 YFSETQ. The V end lost 3 bases, the J end lost 1 base, and 13 bases lay between the germline ends. CDR3 amino acids: CASSSEGRPNTEAFF. DNA of the CDR3: TGCGCCAGCAGCTCGGAGGGGAGGCCGAACACTGAAGCTTTCTTT.

V is TRBV4-1 and J is TRBJ2-3; D might be TRBD1 (6 bases). The CDR3 spans 15 residues. V was clipped by 5 bases and J by 0 bases, with 12 bases between them. Looked up from germline, CDR1 is MGHRA and CDR2 is YSYEKL. In nucleotides, the CDR3 is TGCGCCAGCAGCTTTACAGGGTTTAGCACAGATACGCAGTATTTT. This codes for CASSFTGFSTDTQYF.

V and J are TRBV30 and TRBJ2-7, with D perhaps matching TRBD2 (5 bases). Germline V gene lookup returns CDR1 GTSNPN and CDR2 SVGIG (reference sequence). The CDR3 runs 15 residues. Trimming took off 0 bases at V and 0 bases at J, with 12 bases between the two ends. The CDR3 spells CAWSVIAGVSYEQYF. CDR3 in DNA: TGTGCCTGGAGTGTCATAGCCGGGGTCTCCTACGAGCAGTACTTC.

This chain joins TRBV4-3 and TRBJ2-1; D not certain. The CDR3 contains 11 residues. The V gene's germline CDR1 is LGHNA and CDR2 YSLEER. The V gene lost 1 base and the J gene lost 8 bases, with 3 bases spanning the gap. The CDR3 loop reads CASSQGDEQFF. As DNA, the CDR3 is TGCGCCAGCAGCCAAGGTGATGAGCAGTTCTTC.

The chain uses TRBV4-1 and TRBJ2-7; 10 positions match TRBD1. V gave up 5 bases and J gave up 3 bases; unmatched junction bases: 4. Germline-derived CDR1 and CDR2 are MGHRA and YSYEKL. The CDR3 spans 14 residues. CDR3 sequence (DNA): TGCGCCAGCAGCTCCAGGACAGGGGGCTACGAGCAGTACTTC. Translated: CASSSRTGGYEQYF.

The V and J genes are TRBV15 and TRBJ2-7; either TRBD1 or TRBD2 may supply D (5 bases each). Germline V gene lookup returns CDR1 LNHNV and CDR2 YYDKDF (reference sequence). The CDR3 totals 15 residues. Trimming removed 2 bases from V and 0 bases from J, with 11 bases in between. This chain's CDR3 is CATSRTGGSSYEQYF. In DNA form, the CDR3 reads TGTGCCACCAGCAGAACTGGGGGTAGCTCCTACGAGCAGTACTTC.

The chain joins TRBV27 to TRBJ2-1; 9 nucleotides match TRBD2. Germline V gene data show CDR1 as MNHEY and CDR2 as SMNVEV (reference sequence). V gave up 0 bases and J gave up 2 bases; unmatched junction bases: 5. The CDR3 extends over 17 amino acids. This chain's CDR3 is CASSLSKTSGPYNEQFF. The CDR3, as DNA: TGTGCCAGCAGTTTATCTAAAACTAGCGGGCCCTACAATGAGCAGTTCTTC.

The chain uses TRBV4-1 and TRBJ2-5, with TRBD2 matching 12 bases. Germline V CDR1 and CDR2: MGHRA, YSYEKL. There are 16 residues in the CDR3. With V trimmed by 3 bases and J by 5 bases, 7 bases remained unmatched. CDR3 in DNA: TGCGCCAGCAGCCACCCTAGCGGGAGGGCCATTGAGACCCAGTACTTC. Translation gives CASSHPSGRAIETQYF.